This T cell receptor beta chain was observed in a study of PD-1 blockade in classical Hodgkin lymphoma. TCRdb's copy holds only in-frame clones and misses some; the assay was immunoSEQ multiplex PCR. The profile shows roughly 15,000 clones, about two thirds of them singletons. Trimming cost V 2 bases and J 9 bases, with 10 bases left between them. The CDR3 is made up of 12 amino acids. The germline V gene encodes CDR1 LNHDA and CDR2 SQIVND (reference sequence). In every patient, relapse followed autologous stem cell transplantation, while exposure to brentuximab vedotin differed. Here the sequenced sample was peripheral blood mononuclear cells (PBMCs), taken before the second cycle of nivolumab. The rearrangement links TRBV19 to TRBJ2-5; no clear D. The sequence derives from a human donor with classical Hodgkin lymphoma. The CDR3 bases are TGTGCCAGTAGTATACGCGATGGGGCCCAGTACTTC. Translation: CASSIRDGAQYF.